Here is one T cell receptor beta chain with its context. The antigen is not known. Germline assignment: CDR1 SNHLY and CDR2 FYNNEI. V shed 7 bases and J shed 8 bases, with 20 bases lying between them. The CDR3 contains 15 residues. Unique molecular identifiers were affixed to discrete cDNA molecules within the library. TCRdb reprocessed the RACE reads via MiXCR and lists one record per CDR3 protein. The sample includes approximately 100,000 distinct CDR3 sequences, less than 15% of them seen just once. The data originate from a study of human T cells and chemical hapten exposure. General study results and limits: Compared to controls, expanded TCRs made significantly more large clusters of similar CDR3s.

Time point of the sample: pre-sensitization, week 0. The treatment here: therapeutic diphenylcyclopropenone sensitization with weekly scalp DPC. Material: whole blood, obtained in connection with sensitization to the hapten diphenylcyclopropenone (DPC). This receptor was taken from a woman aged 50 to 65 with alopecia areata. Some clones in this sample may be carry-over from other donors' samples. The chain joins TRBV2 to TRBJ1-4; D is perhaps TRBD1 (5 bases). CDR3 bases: TGTGCCAGCATCTCTTGGGGGAGGACCGCAGAAAAACTGTTTTTT. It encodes CASISWGRTAEKLFF.